This section outlines one TCR beta chain sequence together with its context. This sample was taken from a study of blood T cell repertoires in COVID-19. Overall study: Donors in the United States, Italy and Spain gave samples during acute or convalescent COVID-19. T cells, B-cell-depleted T cells, or PBMCs provided the cDNA or gDNA that served as material.

Source study methods: For nucleated cells, counts were estimated from reference gene primer amplification. Repertoires were generated with immunoSEQ multiplex PCR, while TCRdb's copy carries only in-frame clones and drops some. V and J calls and clone size come straight from that table; D and trimming were deduced from the DNA. The sample has 70,000 to 75,000 clones, roughly 76% seen once. This sequence originates from a woman in her 70s with acute or convalescent COVID-19. The specimen sequenced was peripheral blood.

The CDR3, as DNA: TGCGCCAGCAGCTTGGGTGGAGCTTCCTACGAGCAGTACTTC. It yields the protein CASSLGGASYEQYF. The genes are TRBV5-1 and TRBJ2-7; D uncertain. Germline V CDR1 and CDR2: SGHRS, YFSETQ. The CDR3 sequence is 14 residues long. V was trimmed by 0 bases and J by 1 base, leaving 8 bases between them.